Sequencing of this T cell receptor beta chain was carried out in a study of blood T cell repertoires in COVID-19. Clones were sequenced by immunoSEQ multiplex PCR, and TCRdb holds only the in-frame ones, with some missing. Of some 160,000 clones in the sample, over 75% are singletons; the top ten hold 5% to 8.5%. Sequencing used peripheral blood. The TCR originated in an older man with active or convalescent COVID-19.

The CDR3 sequence is CASSLGRDRVYGYTF. The CDR3 bases are TGTGCCAGCAGCTTAGGGCGGGACAGGGTCTATGGCTACACCTTC. V gene TRBV7-6 combines with J gene TRBJ1-2; 9 positions match TRBD1. Germline trimming cut 1 base from V and 4 bases from J; bases unmatched to any gene: 4. Germline values: CDR1 SGHVS, CDR2 FNYEAQ. The CDR3 contains 15 residues.